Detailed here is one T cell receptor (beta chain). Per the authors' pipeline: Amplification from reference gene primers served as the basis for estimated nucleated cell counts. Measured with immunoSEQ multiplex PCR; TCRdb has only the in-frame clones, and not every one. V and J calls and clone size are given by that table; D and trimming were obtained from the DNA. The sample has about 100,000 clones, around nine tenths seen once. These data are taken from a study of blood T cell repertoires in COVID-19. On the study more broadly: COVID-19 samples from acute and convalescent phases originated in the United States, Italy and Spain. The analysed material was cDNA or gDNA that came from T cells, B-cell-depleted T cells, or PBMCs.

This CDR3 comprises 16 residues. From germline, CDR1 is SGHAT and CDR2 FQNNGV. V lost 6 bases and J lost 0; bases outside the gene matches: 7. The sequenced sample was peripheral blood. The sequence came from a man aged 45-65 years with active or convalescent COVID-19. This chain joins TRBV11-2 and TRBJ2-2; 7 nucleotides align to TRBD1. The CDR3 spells CASRAPGTANTGELFF. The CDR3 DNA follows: TGTGCCAGCAGGGCCCCTGGGACAGCGAACACCGGGGAGCTGTTTTTT.